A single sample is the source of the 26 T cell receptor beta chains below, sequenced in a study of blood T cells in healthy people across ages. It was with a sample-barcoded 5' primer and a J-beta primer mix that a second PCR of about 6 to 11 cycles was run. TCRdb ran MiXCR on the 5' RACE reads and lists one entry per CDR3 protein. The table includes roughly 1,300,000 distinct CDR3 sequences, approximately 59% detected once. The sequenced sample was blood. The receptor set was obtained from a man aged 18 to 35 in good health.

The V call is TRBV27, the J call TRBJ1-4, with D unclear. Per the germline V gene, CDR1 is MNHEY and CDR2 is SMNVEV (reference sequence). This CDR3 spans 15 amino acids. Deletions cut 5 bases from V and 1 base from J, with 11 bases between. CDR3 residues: CASSGRGLTNEKLFF. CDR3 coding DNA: TGTGCCAGCAGTGGACGCGGGCTAACTAATGAAAAACTGTTTTTT.

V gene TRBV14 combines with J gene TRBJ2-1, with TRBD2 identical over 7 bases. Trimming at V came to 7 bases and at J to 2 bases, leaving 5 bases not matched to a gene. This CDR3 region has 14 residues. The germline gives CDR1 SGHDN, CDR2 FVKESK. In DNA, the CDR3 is TGTGCCAGCAACCCAGCGGGGCCCTACAATGAGCAGTTCTTC. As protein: CASNPAGPYNEQFF.

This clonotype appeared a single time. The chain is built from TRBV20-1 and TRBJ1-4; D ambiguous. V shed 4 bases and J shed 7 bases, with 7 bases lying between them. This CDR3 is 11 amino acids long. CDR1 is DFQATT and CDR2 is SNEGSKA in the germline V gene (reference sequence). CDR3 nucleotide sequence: TGCAGTGCTAAGTGGGTTGAAAAACTGTTTTTT. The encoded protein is CSAKWVEKLFF.

Here the CDR3 reads CASRPRRGRDTQYF. CDR3 bases: TGTGCCAGCAGACCCCGACGGGGGAGAGATACGCAGTATTTT. The chain has TRBV28 and TRBJ2-3, with TRBD2 as a possible D gene (6 bases). This CDR3 spans 14 amino acids. Germline V lookup: CDR1 MDHEN, CDR2 SYDVKM. V gave up 6 bases and J gave up 5 bases, with 15 bases separating them.

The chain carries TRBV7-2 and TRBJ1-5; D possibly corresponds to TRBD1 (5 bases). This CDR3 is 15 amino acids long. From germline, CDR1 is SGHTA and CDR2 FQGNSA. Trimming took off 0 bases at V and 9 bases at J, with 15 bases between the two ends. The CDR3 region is CASSLARDPQWPQHF. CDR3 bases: TGTGCCAGCAGCTTAGCCCGGGACCCACAGTGGCCCCAGCATTTT.

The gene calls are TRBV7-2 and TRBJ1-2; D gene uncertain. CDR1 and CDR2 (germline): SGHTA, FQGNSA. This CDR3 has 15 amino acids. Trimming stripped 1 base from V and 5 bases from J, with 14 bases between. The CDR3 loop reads CASSLGALDSYGYTF. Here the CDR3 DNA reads TGTGCCAGCAGCTTAGGGGCACTCGATTCTTATGGCTACACCTTC.

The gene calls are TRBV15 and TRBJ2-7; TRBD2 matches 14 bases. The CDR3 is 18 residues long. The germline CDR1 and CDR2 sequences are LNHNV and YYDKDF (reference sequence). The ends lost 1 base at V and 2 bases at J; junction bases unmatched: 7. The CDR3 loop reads CATSRVHAGLAGAYEQYF. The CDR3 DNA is TGTGCCACCAGCAGAGTCCACGCGGGACTAGCGGGGGCCTACGAGCAGTACTTC.

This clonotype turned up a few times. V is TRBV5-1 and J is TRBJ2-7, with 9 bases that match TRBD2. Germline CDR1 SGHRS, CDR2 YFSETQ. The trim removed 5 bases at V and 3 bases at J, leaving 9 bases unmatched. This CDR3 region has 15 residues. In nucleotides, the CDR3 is TGCGCCAGCAGGTCGGGGGTAGCGGGAGTCTACGAGCAGTACTTC. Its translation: CASRSGVAGVYEQYF.

The CDR3 bases are TGCAGCGTGGCACCGGGACAGGGACACTACGAGCAGTACTTC. Its translation: CSVAPGQGHYEQYF. The chain has TRBV29-1 and TRBJ2-4; 9 bases align to TRBD1. The J call may not be correct, given that the DNA end is closer to TRBJ2-7. The CDR3 spans 14 residues. The germline V gene encodes CDR1 SQVTM and CDR2 ANQGSEA.

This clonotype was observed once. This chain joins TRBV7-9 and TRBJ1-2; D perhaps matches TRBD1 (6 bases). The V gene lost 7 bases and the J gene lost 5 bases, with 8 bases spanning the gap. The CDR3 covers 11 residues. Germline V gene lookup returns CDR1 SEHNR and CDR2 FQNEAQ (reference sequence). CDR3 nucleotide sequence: TGTGCCAGCAACAGGGAATATGGCTACACCTTC. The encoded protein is CASNREYGYTF.

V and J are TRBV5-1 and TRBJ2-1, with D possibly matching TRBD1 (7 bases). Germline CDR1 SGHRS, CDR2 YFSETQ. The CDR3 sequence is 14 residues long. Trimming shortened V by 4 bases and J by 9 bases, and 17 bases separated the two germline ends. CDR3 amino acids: CASSDLRGAGEQFF. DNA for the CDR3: TGCGCCAGCAGCGACCTCAGGGGGGCCGGTGAGCAGTTCTTC.

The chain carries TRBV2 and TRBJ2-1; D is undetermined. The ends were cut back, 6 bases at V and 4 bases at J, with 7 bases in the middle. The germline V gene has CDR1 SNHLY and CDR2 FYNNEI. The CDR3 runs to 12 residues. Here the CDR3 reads CASRGTYNEQFF. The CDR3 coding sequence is TGTGCCAGCAGGGGTACTTACAATGAGCAGTTCTTC.

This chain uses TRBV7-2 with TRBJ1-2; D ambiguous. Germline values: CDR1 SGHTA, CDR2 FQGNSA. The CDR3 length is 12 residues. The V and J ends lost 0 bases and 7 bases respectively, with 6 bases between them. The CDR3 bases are TGTGCCAGCAGCTTAGCTTCGGCTGGCTACACCTTC. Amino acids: CASSLASAGYTF.

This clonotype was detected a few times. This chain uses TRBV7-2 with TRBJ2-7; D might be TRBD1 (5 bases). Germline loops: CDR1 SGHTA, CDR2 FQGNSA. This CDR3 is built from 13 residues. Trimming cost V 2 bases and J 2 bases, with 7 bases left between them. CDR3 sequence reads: CASSLWGTYEQYF. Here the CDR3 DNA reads TGTGCCAGCAGCTTATGGGGCACCTACGAGCAGTACTTC.

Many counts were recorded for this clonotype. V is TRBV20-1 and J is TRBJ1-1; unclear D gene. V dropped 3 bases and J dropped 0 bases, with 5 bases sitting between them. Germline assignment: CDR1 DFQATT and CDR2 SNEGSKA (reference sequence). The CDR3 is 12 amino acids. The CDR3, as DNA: TGCAGTGCTAGGGGGTTGAACACTGAAGCTTTCTTT. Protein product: CSARGLNTEAFF.

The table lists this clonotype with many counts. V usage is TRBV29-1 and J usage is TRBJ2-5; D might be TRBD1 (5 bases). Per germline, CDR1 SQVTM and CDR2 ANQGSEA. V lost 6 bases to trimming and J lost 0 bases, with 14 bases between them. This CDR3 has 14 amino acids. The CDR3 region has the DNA TGCAGCGTCCCTAAGACAGAGTACCAAGAGACCCAGTACTTC. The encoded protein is CSVPKTEYQETQYF.

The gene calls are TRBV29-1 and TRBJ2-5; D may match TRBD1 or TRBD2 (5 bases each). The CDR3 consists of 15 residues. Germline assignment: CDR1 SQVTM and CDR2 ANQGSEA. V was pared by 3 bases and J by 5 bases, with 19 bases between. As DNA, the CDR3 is TGCAGCGTTGAGGGGGTTCCCTCGGTAATCGAGACCCAGTACTTC. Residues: CSVEGVPSVIETQYF.

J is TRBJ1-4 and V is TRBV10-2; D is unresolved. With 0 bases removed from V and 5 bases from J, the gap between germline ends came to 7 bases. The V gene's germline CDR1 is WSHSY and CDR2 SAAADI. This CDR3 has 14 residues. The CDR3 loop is CASSESRVNEKLFF. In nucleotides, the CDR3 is TGCGCCAGCAGTGAGTCACGTGTGAATGAAAAACTGTTTTTT.

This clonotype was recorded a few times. The CDR3 region is CSVGTGRRYGYTF. Written as DNA, the CDR3 is TGCAGCGTTGGGACAGGGAGGCGGTATGGCTACACCTTC. The chain couples TRBV29-1 to TRBJ1-2; 8 bases match TRBD1. The CDR3 is made up of 13 amino acids. Trimming at V came to 4 bases and at J to 5 bases, leaving 6 bases not matched to a gene. The germline CDR1 and CDR2 sequences are SQVTM and ANQGSEA.

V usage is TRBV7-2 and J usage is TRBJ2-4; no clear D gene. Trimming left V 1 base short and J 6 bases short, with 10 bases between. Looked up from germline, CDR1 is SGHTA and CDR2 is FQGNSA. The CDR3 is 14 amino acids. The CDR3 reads CASSLGVRGNIQYF. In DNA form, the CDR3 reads TGTGCCAGCAGCTTAGGGGTTAGAGGAAACATTCAGTACTTC.

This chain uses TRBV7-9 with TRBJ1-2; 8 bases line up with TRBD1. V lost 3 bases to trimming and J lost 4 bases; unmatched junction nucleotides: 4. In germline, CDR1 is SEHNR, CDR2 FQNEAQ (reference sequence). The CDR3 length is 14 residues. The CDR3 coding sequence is TGTGCCAGCAGCTTCCCAGGGGGCGCCTATGGCTACACCTTC. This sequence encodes CASSFPGGAYGYTF.

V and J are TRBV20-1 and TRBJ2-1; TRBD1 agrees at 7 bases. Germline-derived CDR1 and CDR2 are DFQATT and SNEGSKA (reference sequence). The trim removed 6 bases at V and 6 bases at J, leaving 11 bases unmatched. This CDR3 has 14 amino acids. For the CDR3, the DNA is TGCAGTGCAAGACTAAGGGACAGATGCAATGAGCAGTTCTTC. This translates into CSARLRDRCNEQFF.

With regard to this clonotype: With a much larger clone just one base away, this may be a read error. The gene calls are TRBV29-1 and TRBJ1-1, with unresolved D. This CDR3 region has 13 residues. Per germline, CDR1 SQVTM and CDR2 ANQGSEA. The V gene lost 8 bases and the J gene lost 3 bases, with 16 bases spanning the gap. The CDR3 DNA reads TGCAGCATCCGATACAATTCGGACACTGAAGCTTTCTTT. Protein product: CSIRYNSDTEAFF.

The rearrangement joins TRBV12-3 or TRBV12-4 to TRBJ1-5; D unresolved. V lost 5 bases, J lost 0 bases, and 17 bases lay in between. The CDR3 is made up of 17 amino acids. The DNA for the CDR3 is TGTGCCAGCAGTGGTCTAGACGGACCCTATAGCAATCAGCCCCAGCATTTT. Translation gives CASSGLDGPYSNQPQHF.

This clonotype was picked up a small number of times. The CDR3 protein is CASSYNQPQHF. The CDR3 DNA reads as TGTGCCAGCAGTTATAATCAGCCCCAGCATTTT. The chain joins TRBV28 to TRBJ1-5; no clear D gene. The ends were cut back, 4 bases at V and 4 bases at J, with 2 bases in the middle. The CDR3 is 11 residues long. In germline, CDR1 is MDHEN, CDR2 SYDVKM.

The CDR3 protein is CAGSEQYF. CDR3 DNA: TGTGCCGGCAGCGAGCAGTACTTC. The chain links TRBV24-1 to TRBJ2-4; D is unresolved. Judging by the DNA end, TRBJ2-7 fits better; the J call may be wrong. Germline V lookup: CDR1 KGHDR, CDR2 SFDVKD. This CDR3 spans 8 amino acids.